This TCR beta chain appears in the sequencing data of a study of blood T cells in healthy people across ages. The wider study: The capture of about one barcoded beta molecule per two T cells was achieved by template switching. Broader study findings: Aged donors had fewer naive CD4+ cells and lower diversity than long-lived donors.

A J-beta primer mix and a sample-barcoded 5' primer were used in a second PCR of roughly 6 to 12 cycles. Every cDNA was tagged by a template-switch adaptor with 12 random nucleotides. Using its own MiXCR run on the 5' RACE reads, TCRdb lists one record per CDR3 protein. The sample has roughly 1.9 million distinct CDR3 sequences; around 40% are singletons. This clonotype turned up a few times. What it binds is unknown. The donors, all healthy, were Caucasians living in Russia, aged about 6 to 90. CDR1 and CDR2 from the germline V gene are SGHNT and YENEEA. The CDR3 sequence is 11 residues long. Trimming shortened V by 5 bases and J by 8 bases, and 9 bases separated the two germline ends.

Sequencing input: blood. The receptor's source is a human donor in good health. The chain couples TRBV11-3 to TRBJ1-1; no firm D call. This CDR3 is CASSHQGEAFF. As DNA, the CDR3 is TGTGCCAGCAGCCACCAAGGCGAAGCTTTCTTT.